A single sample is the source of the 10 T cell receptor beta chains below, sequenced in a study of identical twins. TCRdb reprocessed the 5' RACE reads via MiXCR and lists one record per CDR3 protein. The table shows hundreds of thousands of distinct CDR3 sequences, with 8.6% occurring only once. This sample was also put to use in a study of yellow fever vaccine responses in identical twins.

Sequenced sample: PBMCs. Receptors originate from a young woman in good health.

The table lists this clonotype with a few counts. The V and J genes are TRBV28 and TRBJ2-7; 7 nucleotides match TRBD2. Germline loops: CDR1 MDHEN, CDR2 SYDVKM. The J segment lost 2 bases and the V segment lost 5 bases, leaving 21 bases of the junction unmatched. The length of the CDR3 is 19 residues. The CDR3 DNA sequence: TGTGCCAGCAGTGGGTTGTGGGTTGCGCGCGGGAGTGTAGCCTACGAGCAGTACTTC. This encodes CASSGLWVARGSVAYEQYF.

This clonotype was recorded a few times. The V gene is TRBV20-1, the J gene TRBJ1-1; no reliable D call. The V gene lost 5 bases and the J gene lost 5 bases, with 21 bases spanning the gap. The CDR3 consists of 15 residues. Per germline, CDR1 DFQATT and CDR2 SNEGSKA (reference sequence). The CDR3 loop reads CSAEGPELGRTEAFF. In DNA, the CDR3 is TGCAGTGCTGAAGGACCTGAACTTGGAAGGACTGAAGCTTTCTTT.

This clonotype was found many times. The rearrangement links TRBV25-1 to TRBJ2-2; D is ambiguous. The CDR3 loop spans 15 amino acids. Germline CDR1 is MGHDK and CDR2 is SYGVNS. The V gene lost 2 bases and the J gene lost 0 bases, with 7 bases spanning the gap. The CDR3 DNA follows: TGTGCCAGCAGTGAAGGACGGACGAACACCGGGGAGCTGTTTTTT. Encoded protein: CASSEGRTNTGELFF.

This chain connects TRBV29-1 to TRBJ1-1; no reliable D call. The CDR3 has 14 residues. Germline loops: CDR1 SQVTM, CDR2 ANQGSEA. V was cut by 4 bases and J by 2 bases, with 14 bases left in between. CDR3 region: CSVVGPRANTEAFF. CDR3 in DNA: TGCAGCGTTGTCGGCCCGAGGGCTAACACTGAAGCTTTCTTT. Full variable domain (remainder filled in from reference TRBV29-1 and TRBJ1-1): SAVISQKPSRDICQRGTSLTIQCQVDSQVTMMFWYRQQPGQSLTLIATANQGSEATYESGFVIDKFPISRPNLTFSTLTVSNMSPEDSSIYLCSVVGPRANTEAFFGQGTRLTVV.

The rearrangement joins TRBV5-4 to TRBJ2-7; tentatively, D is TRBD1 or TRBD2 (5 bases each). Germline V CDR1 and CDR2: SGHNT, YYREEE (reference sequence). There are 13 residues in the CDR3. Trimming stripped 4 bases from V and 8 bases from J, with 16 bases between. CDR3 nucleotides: TGTGCCAGCAGCCTACCTGAGCAGGGACAGCAGTACTTC. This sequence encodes CASSLPEQGQQYF.

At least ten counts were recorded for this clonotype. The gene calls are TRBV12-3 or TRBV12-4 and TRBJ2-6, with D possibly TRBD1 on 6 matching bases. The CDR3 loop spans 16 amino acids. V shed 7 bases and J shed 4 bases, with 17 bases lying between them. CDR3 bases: TGTGCCAGCACCTTGTCAGGGGCGCAAGGGGCCAACGTCCTGACTTTC. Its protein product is CASTLSGAQGANVLTF.

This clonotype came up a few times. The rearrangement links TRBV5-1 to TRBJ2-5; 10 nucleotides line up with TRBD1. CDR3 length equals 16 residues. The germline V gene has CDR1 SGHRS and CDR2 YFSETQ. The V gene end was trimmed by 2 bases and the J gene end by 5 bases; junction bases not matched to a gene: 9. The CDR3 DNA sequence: TGCGCCAGCAGCTTTGGGACAGGGGAACCAGGGGAGACCCAGTACTTC. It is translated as CASSFGTGEPGETQYF. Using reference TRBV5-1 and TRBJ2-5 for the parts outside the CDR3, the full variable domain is KAGVTQTPRYLIKTRGQQVTLSCSPISGHRSVSWYQQTPGQGLQFLFEYFSETQRNKGNFPGRFSGRQFSNSRSEMNVSTLELGDSALYLCASSFGTGEPGETQYFGPGTRLLVL.

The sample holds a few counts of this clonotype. CDR3 amino acids: CASSLFLARQEQETQYF. CDR3 DNA: TGTGCCAGCAGCTTGTTTCTTGCGCGGCAGGAACAAGAGACCCAGTACTTC. This chain joins TRBV7-8 and TRBJ2-5; the D is unclear. This CDR3 is built from 17 residues. Deletions cut 3 bases from V and 2 bases from J, with 19 bases between. Germline-derived CDR1 and CDR2 are SGHVS and FQNEAQ.

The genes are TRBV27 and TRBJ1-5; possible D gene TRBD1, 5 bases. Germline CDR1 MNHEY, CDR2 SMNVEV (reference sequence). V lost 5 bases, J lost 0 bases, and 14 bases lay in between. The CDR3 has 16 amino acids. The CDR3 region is CASSRGGSYSNQPQHF. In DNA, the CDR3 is TGTGCCAGCAGTAGGGGAGGGTCTTATAGCAATCAGCCCCAGCATTTT.

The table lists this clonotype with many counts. CDR3 nucleotide sequence: TGCAGTGCCAGGACTAGCGGGGTCCAAGAGACCCAGTACTTC. It specifies CSARTSGVQETQYF. This chain joins TRBV20-1 and TRBJ2-5; TRBD2 aligns across 12 bases. The CDR3 is 14 residues long. The germline V gene encodes CDR1 DFQATT and CDR2 SNEGSKA (reference sequence). Germline trimming cut 6 bases from V and 1 base from J; bases unmatched to any gene: 3.